In its sample, the clone carrying this TCR beta chain was seen many times. At one boundary the junction diverges from the germline segment, which might be a read error. Time point specified: persistent/refractory GD, antithyroid drugs over 5 years with positive TRAb. RNA isolated from PBMCs was used to make the TCR library. The data are from a study of regulatory T cells in long-lasting Graves disease. CDR3 size: 15 residues. Per germline, CDR1 SGHRS and CDR2 YFSETQ. Through Arm-PCR of CDR3 regions and iRepertoire HTBI primers, TCR beta libraries were built. TCRdb ran MiXCR on the multiplex PCR reads and lists one entry per CDR3 protein. The top ten hold more than 13% of the sample, which has more than 350,000 distinct CDR3 sequences, over 20% seen once.

The starting material was peripheral blood mononuclear cells (PBMCs), obtained when the disease was refractory, from a patient treated with antithyroid drugs. The receptor's source is a female donor with Graves disease. The chain has TRBV5-1 and TRBJ2-7; 11 bases are a match to TRBD2. The CDR3 region has the DNA TGTGCCAGCAGTTATCTAGCGGGGGGCTCCTACGAGCAGTACTTC. It codes for CASSYLAGGSYEQYF.